The rows below give T cell receptor beta chains drawn from one sample of a study of radiation and T cells in renal cell carcinoma. Sequencing used immunoSEQ multiplex PCR; TCRdb keeps in-frame clones, though not all of them. The sample has approximately 100,000 clones; approximately 86% are singletons. Sequenced here: blood, sampled from a patient whose treatment included radiotherapy and nephrectomy. The source is a man aged 50-60 years with renal cell carcinoma. CDR3s include the opening cysteine and the closing phenylalanine or tryptophan. The D gene is left open where the match is weak. Rows give clone size only sometimes, using once, few, many, or a class for an expanded clone.

TRBJ2-5	TRBV12-2	NA	NA	TGTGCAAAGTGCCGGAGGGGGCCAGAGACCCAGTACTTC	CAKCRRGPETQYF
TRBJ1-3	TRBV29-1	NA	NA	TGCAGCGTCAGCGACAGCTCTGGAAACACCATATATTTT	CSVSDSSGNTIYF
TRBJ1-1	TRBV7-3	NA	TRBD1	TGTGCCAGCAAGACAGGGGCCGGGAACACTGAAGCTTTCTTT	CASKTGAGNTEAFF
TRBJ2-7	TRBV7-8	NA	TRBD2	TGTGCCAGCAGCTGGGGACTAGCGGGGGGGCGCTCCTACGAGCAGTACTTC	CASSWGLAGGRSYEQYF
TRBJ2-3	TRBV4-3	NA	TRBD2	TGCGCCAGCAGCCGAACCGGACTAGAAGTCGATACGCAGTATTTT	CASSRTGLEVDTQYF
TRBJ2-7	TRBV28	NA	NA	TGTGCCAGCAGTTTACGGACAAGGCCCTACGAGCAGTACTTC	CASSLRTRPYEQYF
TRBJ2-1	TRBV7-2	NA	NA	TGTGCCAGCAGCTTAAACTACAATGAGCAGTTCTTC	CASSLNYNEQFF
TRBJ1-3	TRBV7-6	NA	NA	TGTGCCAGCAGCTTAGCGGATTCGTGGGGTCTGGGAAACACCATATATTTT	CASSLADSWGLGNTIYF
TRBJ1-4	TRBV6-5	once	TRBD1	TGTGCCAGCAGTTCAGGGACAGAAGGTGAAAAACTGTTTTTT	CASSSGTEGEKLFF
TRBJ2-1	TRBV5-3	NA	TRBD1	TGTGCCAGAAGCTCGGGAATGGACAGGGACAATGAGCAGTTCTTC	CARSSGMDRDNEQFF
TRBJ2-7	TRBV2	NA	TRBD2	TGTGCCAGCAGCTTGTGGGGGACTAGGTTGGGCGAGCAGTACTTC	CASSLWGTRLGEQYF
TRBJ2-3	TRBV5-1	NA	TRBD2	TGCGCCAGCAGCGCCACTAGCGACCGCACAGATACGCAGTATTTT	CASSATSDRTDTQYF
TRBJ2-3	TRBV7-9	NA	NA	TGTGCCAGCAGCTTAGGGGCGACAGATACGCAGTATTTT	CASSLGATDTQYF
TRBJ2-5	TRBV5-1	NA	NA	TGCGCCAGCAGCTTGGAGCAGGGGAGGACCCAGTACTTC	CASSLEQGRTQYF
TRBJ2-4	TRBV5-1	once	NA	TGCGCCAGCAGCTTGGGGACGAACAGGGTGAACCTTCTAGCCAAAAACATTCAGTACTTC	CASSLGTNRVNLLAKNIQYF
TRBJ2-7	TRBV7-2	NA	NA	TGTGCCAGCAGCTTATTGCCCGGCAAAGGCTACGAGCAGTACTTC	CASSLLPGKGYEQYF
TRBJ1-2	TRBV29-1	NA	NA	TGCAGCGCCGGCGAGGACGGCTACACCTTC	CSAGEDGYTF
TRBJ2-7	TRBV4-2	once	TRBD2	TGTGCCAGCAGCCGTCTAGCGGGAGCTGAAACCTCCTACGAGCAGTACTTC	CASSRLAGAETSYEQYF
TRBJ2-2	TRBV11-3	NA	NA	TGTGCCAGCAGCCCCCCCTGGGGCACCGGGGAGCTGTTTTTT	CASSPPWGTGELFF
TRBJ2-5	TRBV7-2	NA	NA	TGTGCCAGCAGCTTAGCACCAAACAGGTGCCTTGGGCAAGAGACCCAGTACTTC	CASSLAPNRCLGQETQYF
TRBJ2-1	TRBV9	NA	TRBD2	TGTGCCAGCAAAACCCCTAGCGGGAGCAATGAGCAGTTCTTC	CASKTPSGSNEQFF
TRBJ1-5	TRBV6-6	once	NA	TGTGCCAGCAGCCCAAAGACGGGGGTCAACCAGCCCCAGCATTTT	CASSPKTGVNQPQHF
TRBJ2-3	TRBV28	NA	TRBD1	TGTGCCAGCAGTCCTTACAGGGGTGCAGATACGCAGTATTTT	CASSPYRGADTQYF
TRBJ1-3	TRBV19	NA	NA	TGTGCCAGTAGTCCACAGTCGGGGATGAGGTCTGGAAACACCATATATTTT	CASSPQSGMRSGNTIYF
TRBJ1-3	TRBV21-1	NA	NA	TGTGCCAGCAGCAAAGACAGTGGCAGCTCTGGAAACACCATATATTTT	CASSKDSGSSGNTIYF
TRBJ2-7	TRBV7-6	NA	TRBD1	TGTGCCAGCAGCTTAGCAGAGGGACAGGGAGCCGAGCAGTACTTC	CASSLAEGQGAEQYF
TRBJ1-1	TRBV10-2	NA	NA	TGCGCCAGCAGTGAGGCCTTTGGGGAAGCTTTCTTT	CASSEAFGEAFF
TRBJ1-1	TRBV5-1	NA	NA	TGCGCCAGCAGCTTGCTGCGGAACACTGAAGCTTTCTTT	CASSLLRNTEAFF
TRBJ1-1	TRBV6-1	NA	NA	TGTGCCAGCAGTGAAGTCCATGGACTTCTGAACACTGAAGCTTTCTTT	CASSEVHGLLNTEAFF
TRBJ1-1	TRBV7-9	NA	NA	TGTGCCAGCAGGAGAGTAGGTCGGGAGTTACGCACTGAAGCTTTCTTT	CASRRVGRELRTEAFF
TRBJ2-2	TRBV6-1	NA	TRBD2	TGTGCCAGCATGAGACGGGGGGGGAACACCGGGGAGCTGTTTTTT	CASMRRGGNTGELFF
TRBJ2-1	TRBV6-1	NA	NA	TGTGCCAGCTACCTATGGGGGTACTCCTACAATGAGCAGTTCTTC	CASYLWGYSYNEQFF
TRBJ1-1	TRBV15	NA	NA	TGTGCCACCAGCAGAGCCCCCGGGGGAGGGTTCACTGAAGCTTTCTTT	CATSRAPGGGFTEAFF
TRBJ2-1	TRBV6-5	NA	TRBD2	TGTGCCTTACGGACTAGTTGGGGTGAGCAGTTCTTC	CALRTSWGEQFF
TRBJ2-7	TRBV11-2	few	NA	TGTGCCAGCAGCCTCGGGGTAGAGCAGTACTTC	CASSLGVEQYF
TRBJ2-5	TRBV7-6	NA	TRBD2	TGTGCCAGCAGCCAGCGGGGGTTGATGGAGACCCAGTACTTC	CASSQRGLMETQYF
TRBJ2-5	TRBV6-5	NA	TRBD2	TGTGCCAGCAGTTACGGATTTGGGGGGGGTCAAGAGACCCAGTACTTC	CASSYGFGGGQETQYF
TRBJ2-7	TRBV30	NA	TRBD1	TGTGCCTGGGACAGGGGGCCATACGAGCAGTACTTC	CAWDRGPYEQYF
TRBJ2-1	TRBV6-5	many	NA	TGTGCCAGCAGTTACGAACAGGCTTGGGATGAGCAGTTCTTC	CASSYEQAWDEQFF
TRBJ2-7	TRBV6-1	NA	NA	TGTGCCAGCAGGTACCTTCGAGCGGGCACCTACGAGCAGTACTTC	CASRYLRAGTYEQYF
TRBJ2-4	TRBV7-9	once	NA	TGTGCCAGCAGCGGCGACAGGGCCAAAAACATTCAGTACTTC	CASSGDRAKNIQYF
TRBJ2-7	TRBV13	NA	NA	TGTGCCAGCAGCTCTGGGGACACGGGTCCCTACGAGCAGTACTTC	CASSSGDTGPYEQYF
TRBJ1-3	TRBV6-5	once	NA	TGTGCCAGCAGTTACTCAGGAGGGTGCACCATATATTTT	CASSYSGGCTIYF
TRBJ1-3	TRBV10-1	NA	NA	TGCGCCAGCAGTGTCAGGGGTTTGCCGATGGACTCTGGAAACACCATATATTTT	CASSVRGLPMDSGNTIYF
TRBJ2-2	TRBV9	few	TRBD2	TGTGCCAGCAGCGTAGGGTTAGCGGGGTACGGCGGGGAGCTGTTTTTT	CASSVGLAGYGGELFF
TRBJ2-3	TRBV19	NA	TRBD1	TGTGCCAGTAGTATACAGGGGGCTTGGACAGATACGCAGTATTTT	CASSIQGAWTDTQYF
TRBJ1-1	TRBV30	NA	NA	TGTGCCTGGAGTGTGTGGGTTAACACTGAAGCTTTCTTT	CAWSVWVNTEAFF
TRBJ2-5	TRBV12-1	NA	NA	TGTGCCAGCAGCCCGAGGGATTCACTTGGGAAGACCCAGTACTTC	CASSPRDSLGKTQYF
TRBJ2-1	TRBV11-1	NA	NA	TGTGCCAGCAGCTATGAGAGCTACAATGAGCAGTTCTTC	CASSYESYNEQFF
TRBJ1-1	TRBV27	NA	TRBD1	TGTGCCAGCAGTCTCATCGGACAGGGGGTTCTTGAAGCTTTCTTT	CASSLIGQGVLEAFF
TRBJ2-1	TRBV7-2	once	TRBD1	TGTGCCAGCAGCAAACAGGGGGATGAGCAGTTCTTC	CASSKQGDEQFF
TRBJ2-1	TRBV6-1	NA	NA	TGTGCCAGCAGTGAATCCCTGGGACTCGGGGGCGATGAGCAGTTCTTC	CASSESLGLGGDEQFF